These 17 T cell receptor beta chains share one sample of origin, sequenced in a study of human T cells and chemical hapten exposure. Time point of the sample: patch test 3, about 24 weeks after DPC sensitization. The sample's treatment: therapeutic diphenylcyclopropenone sensitization with weekly scalp DPC. TCRdb analysed the RACE reads with MiXCR anew, one entry per CDR3 protein. Of 150,000 to 200,000 distinct CDR3 sequences listed, around a quarter are singletons. Material: whole blood, obtained in connection with sensitization to the hapten diphenylcyclopropenone (DPC). The receptor set was obtained from a woman between 40 and 55 years old with alopecia areata. Some clones in this sample may be carry-over from other donors' samples.

The DNA for the CDR3 is TGTGCCAGCACCTTACAGGCGAACACTGAAGCTTTCTTT. This sequence encodes CASTLQANTEAFF. The J gene is TRBJ1-1, the V gene TRBV6-2 or TRBV6-3, with a possible D match to TRBD1 (5 bases). This CDR3 comprises 13 residues. Germline V lookup: CDR1 MNHEY, CDR2 SVGEGT. V lost 7 bases and J 1 base, leaving 10 bases between the germline ends.

V gene TRBV5-6 combines with J gene TRBJ2-1, with D possibly matching TRBD2 (5 bases). This CDR3 has 15 residues. Trimming left V 1 base short and J 5 bases short, with 13 bases between. Germline V gene data show CDR1 as SGHDT and CDR2 as YYEEEE. The CDR3 nucleotides read TGTGCCAGCAGCTTGATTAGCGCAGTCAACAATGAGCAGTTCTTC. This gives the protein CASSLISAVNNEQFF. Full variable domain (rest looked up from reference TRBV5-6 and TRBJ2-1): DAGVTQSPTHLIKTRGQQVTLRCSPKSGHDTVSWYQQALGQGPQFIFQYYEEEERQRGNFPDRFSGHQFPNYSSELNVNALLLGDSALYLCASSLISAVNNEQFFGPGTRLTVL.

The chain links TRBV3-1 to TRBJ2-5, with D unresolved. The CDR3 is 15 amino acids. Per germline, CDR1 LGHDT and CDR2 YNNKEL (reference sequence). The V end was cut by 1 base, the J end by 3 bases, with 12 bases between. As DNA, the CDR3 is TGTGCCAGCAGCCAAGTGGTGGGGAAAGAAGAGACCCAGTACTTC. Amino acid sequence: CASSQVVGKEETQYF.

About this clonotype itself: One end of the junction is discordant with germline, which a read error may explain. V usage is TRBV7-7 and J usage is TRBJ1-1; D might be TRBD1 (5 bases). There are 13 residues in the CDR3. CDR1 is SSHAT, CDR2 FNYEAQ, per germline (reference sequence). CDR3 amino acids: CASSLAWGSEAFF. CDR3 DNA sequence: TGTGCTAGCAGCTTAGCGTGGGGGTCTGAAGCTTTCTTT.

V gene TRBV6-5 combines with J gene TRBJ2-1; 7 nucleotides match TRBD2. Per the germline V gene, CDR1 is MNHEY and CDR2 is SVGAGI. The CDR3 has 15 residues. V was clipped by 5 bases and J by 5 bases; unmatched bases: 9. As DNA, the CDR3 is TGTGCCAGCAGTCTCCGGGAGGCCCGACACAATGAGCAGTTCTTC. Translation gives CASSLREARHNEQFF.

J is TRBJ2-1 and V is TRBV24-1; 16 bases are a match to TRBD2. Unmatched junction bases numbered 8, after V lost 5 bases and J lost 11 bases. Germline loops: CDR1 KGHDR, CDR2 SFDVKD. This CDR3 spans 16 amino acids. In nucleotides, the CDR3 is TGTGCCACCAGTGGTCCGGGACTAGCGGGAGGGCCACAGCAGTTCTTC. As protein: CATSGPGLAGGPQQFF.

This clonotype was detected ten times or more. The V and J genes are TRBV7-3 and TRBJ1-6; 7 nucleotides line up with TRBD1. Germline assignment: CDR1 SGHTA and CDR2 FQGTGA. The V segment lost 5 bases and the J segment 7 bases; nucleotides outside the gene matches: 8. CDR3 length: 15 residues. For the CDR3, the DNA is TGTGCCAGCAGCATCCAGACAGGGAAAAATTCACCCCTCCACTTT. It encodes CASSIQTGKNSPLHF.

This clonotype was observed many times. The chain couples TRBV20-1 to TRBJ2-5; D gene uncertain. This CDR3 is 10 amino acids long. With 5 bases removed from V and 9 bases from J, the gap between germline ends came to 10 bases. CDR1 and CDR2 (germline): DFQATT, SNEGSKA (reference sequence). The DNA of the CDR3 is TGCAGTGCTGAAATGGTTGCCCAGTACTTC. It translates to CSAEMVAQYF.

The rearrangement joins TRBV6-2 or TRBV6-3 to TRBJ2-2; no definite D call. Germline CDR1 MNHEY, CDR2 SVGEGT. Trimming cost V 6 bases and J 2 bases, with 7 bases left between them. The CDR3 has 13 amino acids. CDR3 amino acids: CASRQINTGELFF. DNA for the CDR3: TGTGCCAGCAGGCAGATAAACACCGGGGAGCTGTTTTTT.

The V and J genes are TRBV7-8 and TRBJ2-3; weak D call: TRBD1 (6 bases). V dropped 4 bases and J dropped 5 bases, with 16 bases sitting between them. Per germline, CDR1 SGHVS and CDR2 FQNEAQ. The CDR3 is 15 residues long. The CDR3 reads CASSSRTVPGDTQYF. In DNA form, the CDR3 reads TGTGCCAGCAGCTCCAGGACAGTCCCAGGAGATACGCAGTATTTT. The variable domain in full, with the rest retrieved from reference TRBV7-8 and TRBJ2-3, is GAGVSQSPRYKVAKRGQDVALRCDPISGHVSLFWYQQALGQGPEFLTYFQNEAQLDKSGLPSDRFFAERPEGSVSTLKIQRTQQEDSAVYLCASSSRTVPGDTQYFGPGTRLTVL.

The chain combines TRBV5-1 with TRBJ2-7; D is ambiguous. Germline CDR1 reads SGHRS; CDR2 reads YFSETQ. The CDR3 covers 13 residues. V dropped 0 bases and J dropped 4 bases, with 8 bases sitting between them. This CDR3 is CASSLDGQYEQYF. CDR3 DNA sequence: TGCGCCAGCAGCTTGGACGGGCAATACGAGCAGTACTTC. Complete variable domain (other parts from reference TRBV5-1 and TRBJ2-7): KAGVTQTPRYLIKTRGQQVTLSCSPISGHRSVSWYQQTPGQGLQFLFEYFSETQRNKGNFPGRFSGRQFSNSRSEMNVSTLELGDSALYLCASSLDGQYEQYFGPGTRLTVT.

The rearrangement uses TRBV7-2 and TRBJ2-3; the D gene is possibly TRBD1 (6 bases). CDR3 length: 14 amino acids. Germline-derived CDR1 and CDR2 are SGHTA and FQGNSA. V lost 5 bases and J lost 2, with 11 bases in between. CDR3 loop: CASSRGHDTDTQYF. Written as DNA, the CDR3 is TGTGCCAGCAGCCGGGGACACGACACAGATACGCAGTATTTT.

This clonotype turned up a few times. This chain links TRBV20-1 with TRBJ1-3; D is unclear. The CDR3 sequence is 15 residues long. Trimming took off 3 bases at V and 2 bases at J, with 14 bases between the two ends. Germline values: CDR1 DFQATT, CDR2 SNEGSKA (reference sequence). CDR3 protein: CSASRPGTPGNTIYF. The CDR3 nucleotides are TGCAGTGCTAGTAGGCCGGGTACACCTGGAAACACCATATATTTT.

This clonotype was seen more than once but under ten times. The CDR3 loop is CASSQTTGNNSPLHF. CDR3 bases: TGTGCCAGCAGCCAGACGACAGGGAATAATTCACCCCTCCACTTT. The chain joins TRBV3-1 to TRBJ1-6, with 7 positions matching TRBD1. Trimming at V came to 3 bases and at J to 5 bases, leaving 4 bases not matched to a gene. CDR1 is LGHDT and CDR2 is YNNKEL in the germline V gene (reference sequence). This CDR3 has 15 residues. The entire variable domain, with the rest obtained from reference TRBV3-1 and TRBJ1-6, is as follows: DTAVSQTPKYLVTQMGNDKSIKCEQNLGHDTMYWYKQDSKKFLKIMFSYNNKELIINETVPNRFSPKSPDKAHLNLHINSLELGDSAVYFCASSQTTGNNSPLHFGNGTRLTVT.

This clonotype was seen a few times. The rearrangement uses TRBV6-6 and TRBJ1-1; 7 bases map to TRBD1. CDR1 MNHNY and CDR2 SVGAGI come from the germline V gene (reference sequence). CDR3 length equals 12 residues. The V gene end was trimmed by 8 bases and the J gene end by 4 bases; junction bases not matched to a gene: 4. The CDR3 spells CASLDRFTEAFF. The CDR3 DNA reads as TGTGCCAGCTTGGACAGGTTCACTGAAGCTTTCTTT.

Regarding this clonotype: The junction departs from germline at one end; a sequencing error may be responsible. This chain uses TRBV20-1 with TRBJ2-7; D is perhaps TRBD1 or TRBD2 (5 bases each). The CDR3 consists of 12 residues. Germline CDR1 reads DFQATT; CDR2 reads SNEGSKA (reference sequence). CDR3 bases: TGCAGTGCTAGGGGGGATGGGGGTCGCCACCACTTC. Encoded protein: CSARGDGGRHHF.

The chain is built from TRBV7-9 and TRBJ1-1; TRBD1 aligns across 8 bases. The junction had 10 bases not matched to a gene; V was cut back by 3 bases and J by 4 bases. Germline V gives CDR1 SEHNR, CDR2 FQNEAQ (reference sequence). This CDR3 is built from 16 residues. CDR3 amino acids: CASSFSGGQSGTEAFF. The CDR3 nucleotides read TGTGCCAGCAGCTTTTCAGGGGGCCAATCGGGCACTGAAGCTTTCTTT. The entire variable domain, with the rest obtained from reference TRBV7-9 and TRBJ1-1, is as follows: DTGVSQNPRHKITKRGQNVTFRCDPISEHNRLYWYRQTLGQGPEFLTYFQNEAQLEKSRLLSDRFSAERPKGSFSTLEIQRTEQGDSAMYLCASSFSGGQSGTEAFFGQGTRLTVV.